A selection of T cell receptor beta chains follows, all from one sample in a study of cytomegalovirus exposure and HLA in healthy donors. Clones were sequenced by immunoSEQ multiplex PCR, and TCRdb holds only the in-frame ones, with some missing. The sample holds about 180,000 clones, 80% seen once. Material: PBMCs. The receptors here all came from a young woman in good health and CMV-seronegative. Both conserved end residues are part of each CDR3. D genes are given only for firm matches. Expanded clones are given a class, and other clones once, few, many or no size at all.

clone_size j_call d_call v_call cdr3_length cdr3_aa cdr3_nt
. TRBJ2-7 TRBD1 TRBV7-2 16 CASSFSPGTGDLEQYF TGTGCCAGCAGCTTTTCTCCCGGGACAGGGGACCTCGAGCAGTACTTC
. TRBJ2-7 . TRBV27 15 CASKTGHPGEYEQYF TGTGCCAGCAAAACGGGACACCCAGGGGAGTACGAGCAGTACTTC
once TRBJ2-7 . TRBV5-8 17 CASSLGIVRSYSYEQYF TGTGCCAGCAGCTTGGGAATAGTGAGGTCCTATTCCTACGAGCAGTACTTC
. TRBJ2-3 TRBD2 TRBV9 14 CASTLGGGTDTQYF TGTGCCAGCACCTTGGGGGGGGGCACAGATACGCAGTATTTT
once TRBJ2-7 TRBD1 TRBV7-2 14 CASSQGTGLFEQYF TGTGCCAGCAGTCAAGGGACAGGGTTATTCGAGCAGTACTTC
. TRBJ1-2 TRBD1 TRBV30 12 CAWGQGALGYTF TGTGCCTGGGGACAGGGGGCTCTTGGCTACACCTTC
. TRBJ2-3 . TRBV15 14 CATSGYRDTDTQYF TGTGCCACCAGCGGATACCGGGACACAGATACGCAGTATTTT
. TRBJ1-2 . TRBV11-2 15 CASSFLTSGAGGYTF TGTGCCAGCAGCTTTTTAACATCAGGGGCCGGCGGCTACACCTTC
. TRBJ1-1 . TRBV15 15 CATSTRRGKGTEAFF TGTGCCACCAGCACCCGGCGAGGGAAGGGAACTGAAGCTTTCTTT
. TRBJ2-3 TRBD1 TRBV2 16 CASSKDRGGNTDTQYF TGTGCCAGCAGCAAAGACAGGGGGGGGAACACAGATACGCAGTATTTT
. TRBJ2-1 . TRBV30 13 CAWSVDFNNEQFF TGTGCCTGGAGTGTTGACTTCAACAATGAGCAGTTCTTC
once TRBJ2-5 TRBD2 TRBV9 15 CASSGPRGGGETQYF TGTGCCAGCAGCGGACCCCGGGGGGGAGGAGAGACCCAGTACTTC
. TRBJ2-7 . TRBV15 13 CATSGESSYEQYF TGTGCCACCAGTGGGGAGAGCTCCTACGAGCAGTACTTC
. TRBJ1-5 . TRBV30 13 CAWSTGGNQPQHF TGTGCCTGGAGTACGGGGGGAAATCAGCCCCAGCATTTT
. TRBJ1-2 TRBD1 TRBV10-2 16 CASTPGQGDPNYGYTF TGCGCCAGCACCCCGGGACAGGGGGATCCTAACTATGGCTACACCTTC
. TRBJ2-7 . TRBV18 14 CASSPSVTPSEQYF TGTGCCAGCTCACCCTCGGTGACACCCTCGGAGCAGTACTTC
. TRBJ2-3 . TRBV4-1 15 CASSQEAGITDTQYF TGCGCCAGCAGCCAAGAGGCGGGGATCACAGATACGCAGTATTTT
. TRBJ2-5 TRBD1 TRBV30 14 CAWSAGQGQETQYF TGTGCCTGGAGTGCAGGACAGGGGCAAGAGACCCAGTACTTC
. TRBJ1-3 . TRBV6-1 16 CASREARGFSGNTIYF TGTGCCAGCAGGGAAGCCCGAGGGTTCTCTGGAAACACCATATATTTT
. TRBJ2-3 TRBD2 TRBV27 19 CASSSIWGASGGEGDTQYF TGTGCCAGCAGTTCCATTTGGGGGGCTAGCGGGGGGGAGGGAGATACGCAGTATTTT
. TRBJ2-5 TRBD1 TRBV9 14 CASSLGQGGETQYF TGTGCCAGCAGCCTCGGACAGGGAGGAGAGACCCAGTACTTC
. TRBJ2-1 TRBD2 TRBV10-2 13 CASRLAEGAEQFF TGCGCCAGTAGACTAGCGGAGGGCGCTGAGCAGTTCTTC
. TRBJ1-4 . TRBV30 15 CAWSQGTTWREKLFF TGTGCCTGGAGTCAAGGGACTACGTGGCGAGAAAAACTGTTTTTT
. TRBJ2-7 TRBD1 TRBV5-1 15 CASSLETGGGYEQYF TGCGCCAGCAGCTTGGAGACAGGGGGCGGCTACGAGCAGTACTTC
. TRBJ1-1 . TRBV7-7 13 CASSLSKNTEAFF TGTGCTAGCAGCTTATCCAAGAACACTGAAGCTTTCTTT
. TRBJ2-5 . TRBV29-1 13 CSVGYRAQETQYF TGCAGCGTAGGCTACAGGGCACAAGAGACCCAGTACTTC
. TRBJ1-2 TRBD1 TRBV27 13 CASSPDRGFGYTF TGTGCCAGCAGCCCGGACAGGGGATTTGGCTACACCTTC
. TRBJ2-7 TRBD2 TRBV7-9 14 CASSLASGVWEQYF TGTGCCAGCAGCTTAGCTAGCGGGGTATGGGAGCAGTACTTC
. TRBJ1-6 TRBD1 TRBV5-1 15 CASGQGSERNSPLHF TGCGCCAGCGGACAGGGCTCCGAGCGGAATTCACCCCTCCACTTT
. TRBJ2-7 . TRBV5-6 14 CATTRGGQRYEQYF TGTGCCACCACTCGGGGAGGCCAGCGGTACGAGCAGTACTTC
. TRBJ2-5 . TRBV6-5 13 CASTQPGSETQYF TGTGCCAGCACCCAACCAGGGTCAGAGACCCAGTACTTC
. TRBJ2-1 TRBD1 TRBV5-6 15 CASSLAGTGGNEQFF TGTGCCAGCAGCCTGGCGGGGACAGGGGGCAATGAGCAGTTCTTC
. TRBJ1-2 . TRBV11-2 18 CASNHLPRGGAFNYGYTF TGTGCCAGCAACCACCTTCCTAGGGGGGGGGCTTTTAACTATGGCTACACCTTC
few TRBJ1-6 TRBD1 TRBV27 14 CASSGTGYNSPLHF TGTGCCAGCAGCGGGACAGGCTATAATTCACCCCTCCACTTT
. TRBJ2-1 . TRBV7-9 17 CASSPRLDRFSYNEQFF TGTGCCAGCAGCCCTCGCCTCGACAGGTTTTCCTACAATGAGCAGTTCTTC
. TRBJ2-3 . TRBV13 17 CASSPRPGAPSTDTQYF TGTGCCAGCAGCCCCCGCCCGGGAGCGCCTAGCACAGATACGCAGTATTTT
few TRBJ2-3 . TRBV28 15 CASSLSQDFTDTQYF TGTGCCAGCAGCCTGAGTCAGGACTTCACAGATACGCAGTATTTT
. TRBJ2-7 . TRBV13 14 CASSLAGSSYEQYF TGTGCCAGCAGCTTAGCCGGTAGCTCCTACGAGCAGTACTTC
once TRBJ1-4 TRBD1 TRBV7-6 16 CASSLFQGAWGEKLFF TGTGCCAGCAGCTTATTCCAGGGGGCGTGGGGTGAAAAACTGTTTTTT
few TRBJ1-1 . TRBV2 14 CASSIRIGGTEAFF TGTGCCAGCAGCATAAGAATAGGAGGAACTGAAGCTTTCTTT